The source of this TCR beta chain is a study of CD8 T cells in Susac syndrome. This clonotype showed up just once. Germline and junction disagree at one end, which may indicate a read error. The authors carried out high-throughput sequencing of TCR beta. They applied it to CD8+ and CD4+ T cells obtained from blood. Negative isolation was used for CD8+ and CD4+ T cells, and FACS enrichment was applied to TEMRA cells. CDR1 and CDR2 (germline): SGDLS, YYNGEE. CDR3 length: 14 residues. Random-hexamer reverse transcription was applied to roughly 0.45 to 1 ug RNA. An immunoSEQ multiplex PCR generated amplified TCR beta CDR3 products spanning 54 Vbeta and 13 Jbeta. TCRdb analysed the immunoSEQ multiplex PCR reads with MiXCR anew, one entry per CDR3 protein. The sample includes some 110,000 distinct CDR3 sequences, 90% to 95% of them seen just once.

This TCR was recovered from a human donor with multiple sclerosis. The chain links TRBV9 to TRBJ1-4; D is unclear. The sample was CD4+ T cells from PBMCs. This CDR3 reads CASNVVTTNEKLFF. As DNA, the CDR3 is TGTGCCAGCAACGTAGTTACCACTAATGAAAAACTGTTTTTT. Drawing the rest from reference TRBV9 and TRBJ1-4, the complete variable domain is DSGVTQTPKHLITATGQRVTLRCSPRSGDLSVYWYQQSLDQGLQFLIQYYNGEERAKGNILERFSAQQFPDLHSELNLSSLELGDSALYFCASNVVTTNEKLFFGSGTQLSVL.